This T cell receptor (beta chain) stems from a study of blood T cell repertoires in COVID-19 (dated by TCRdb to about 2020). For context, the study as a whole: Samples from collaborators originated in the United States, Italy and Spain and spanned both the acute and convalescent phases of COVID-19. Nearly every sample came with metadata listing a de-identified subject ID, COVID-19 status, age in years and sex. Deeply sampled blood TCRbeta repertoires from subjects exposed to, actively infected with, or recovered from COVID-19 were included in the dataset. The material from the prospective study consisted of cDNA or gDNA derived from T cells, B-cell-depleted T cells, or PBMCs. Where available, HLA class I and class II types were obtained from metadata supplied by the sample provider rather than from assay-based typing. The repertoires were made available in a free public database intended to serve as a resource for research on the immune response to SARS-CoV-2. The samples were drawn from the first 160 participants of the ongoing ImmuneRACE study and from roughly 1,300 subjects provided by 6 global collaborators.

TCRbeta CDR3 regions were amplified from genomic DNA using the immunoSEQ Assay, a bias-controlled multiplex PCR. Under the source paper's analysis protocol: Within the assay, amplification of reference gene primers was used to estimate how many nucleated cells each sample contained. To quantify the absolute abundance of each unique TCRbeta CDR3 rearrangement, sequence reads were collapsed and filtered. For each sample, productive Simpson clonality was calculated as the square root of Simpson's diversity index across productive rearrangements. In its TCRdb copy, this immuneACCESS table keeps in-frame sequences only and misses some clones. Where compared with another copy, unresolved V genes explain less than half of these, and the others have no known cause. V, J and clone size are taken as reported in that table, and D and trimming were inferred from the DNA itself. The table for this sample lists around 180,000 clones; about 86% of them were counted only once. The top ten constitute roughly 2.9% of the sample.

About this clone: Which antigen it targets is not known. Base quality data are lacking; no much larger clone is found one base away.

Via the germline V gene, CDR1 is MNHNS and CDR2 SASEGT. The CDR3 contains 16 residues, cysteine and phenylalanine counted. Only CDR3 DNA is held: 48 bases, read in frame from base 1. Trimming costs V 2 bases and J 0 bases, and their ends lie 12 bases apart. Points the paper makes about the study in general: Clinical and demographic metadata were provided uncurated, with the amount varying by source and participant.

Each collaborating institution followed its own protocols to collect whole blood in K2EDTA tubes. For TCRbeta analysis, collaborator samples were shipped as frozen whole blood, as isolated PBMCs, or as DNA extracted from either sample type. Input material: peripheral blood. The chain uses TRBV6-1 and TRBJ2-3, and perhaps TRBD2 as D gene, on 5 matching bases. The receptor was isolated from a woman aged 25-40 years with active or convalescent COVID-19. In nucleotides, the sequence is TGTGCCAGCAGTGAATACAGCGGATTCAGCACAGATACGCAGTATTTT. This sequence encodes CASSEYSGFSTDTQYF.